This TCR beta chain derives from a study of blood T cell repertoires in COVID-19 (dated by TCRdb to the early 2020s). At the level of the whole study: The collaborator samples originated in the United States, Italy and Spain and spanned the acute and convalescent phases of COVID-19. Nearly every sample came with metadata listing a de-identified subject ID, COVID-19 status, age in years and sex. Where available, HLA class I and class II types were taken from metadata supplied by the sample provider and were not determined by assay-based typing. The repertoires were released in a freely available public database meant as a resource for research on the immune response to SARS-CoV-2. Samples were obtained from the ongoing ImmuneRACE study (first 160 participants) and from 1,254 subjects provided by 6 global collaborators. Subjects who had been exposed to COVID-19, were actively infected with it, or had recovered from it provided the deeply sampled blood TCRbeta repertoires that made up the dataset. The prospective study material was composed of cDNA or gDNA derived from T cells, B-cell-depleted T cells, or PBMCs. General conclusions and limits of the study: How much clinical and demographic metadata was included differed by source and by participant, and the metadata was provided uncurated.

TCRbeta CDR3 regions were amplified from genomic DNA using the immunoSEQ Assay, a bias-controlled multiplex PCR. As for how the authors treated the data: Nucleated cell counts per sample were estimated from amplification of reference gene primers within the assay. To quantify the absolute abundance of each unique TCRbeta CDR3 rearrangement, sequence reads were collapsed and filtered. For each sample, productive Simpson clonality was calculated by taking the square root of Simpson's diversity index across productive rearrangements. TCRdb holds this immuneACCESS table with in-frame rearrangements only. Some clones are missing; in checked studies, unresolved V genes explain under half, and the rest has no known cause. D and trimming come from the DNA, and the V and J calls and clone size come from that table. Here the sample has 100,000 to 150,000 clones; around 78% occur a single time. The ten biggest clones cover about 2.5% of the sample.

Collaborating institutions collected whole blood in K2EDTA tubes following their own protocols. For TCRbeta analysis, collaborators shipped samples as frozen whole blood, isolated PBMCs, or DNA extracted from either of those sample types. Taken from cysteine to phenylalanine, the CDR3 has 13 residues. Only CDR3 DNA is held: 39 bases, read in frame from base 1. Deletion took 6 bases off V and 2 bases off J, with a span of 10 bases between the germline ends. The germline V gene encodes CDR1 MNHEY and CDR2 SMNVEV (reference sequence). In the case of this clone: Its antigen is unknown. There are no base qualities to consult, and no much larger clone falls within one base.

The rearrangement joined TRBV27 to TRBJ2-5; matching of 5 bases hints at TRBD2 as the D gene. The specimen was peripheral blood. The sequence derives from a man in his 70s with acute or convalescent COVID-19. The DNA sequence is TGTGCCAGCAGGGAAAGGAGGCAAGAGACCCAGTACTTC. Its translation reads: CASRERRQETQYF.